The table lists the clone carrying this T cell receptor beta chain with a few counts. As yet, its antigen is unknown. The record originates from a study of OX40 agonist ivuxolimab in advanced cancers. Study summary: Dose-escalation patients had hepatocellular carcinoma, melanoma, renal cell or head and neck cancer. There were three patients with partial responses, one having hepatocellular carcinoma and two cutaneous melanoma.

The repertoire was sequenced with immunoSEQ multiplex PCR; TCRdb's copy has only in-frame clones and lacks some. Found here are 60,000 to 80,000 clones, 80% to 90% of them singletons; the top ten hold about 5%. Study findings and constraints: Clonal expansion from baseline to week 6 occurred in both CD4+ and CD8+ T cells. Antigen specificity remained undetermined for the expanded peripheral T cells.

This clonotype originated in an adult with an advanced solid tumor such as melanoma, head and neck, liver or kidney cancer. Sequences were derived from CD4+ or CD8+ T cells sorted from blood, sampled in a trial of the OX40 agonist ivuxolimab.

The CDR3 reads CASSPWTSGVGYNEQFF. The CDR3, as DNA: TGTGCCAGCAGTCCATGGACTAGCGGGGTTGGCTACAATGAGCAGTTCTTC. J is TRBJ2-1 and V is TRBV27; 12 bases agree with TRBD2. The CDR3 is 17 residues long. The junction had 8 bases not matched to a gene; V was cut back by 5 bases and J by 3 bases. Germline CDR1 and CDR2: MNHEY and SMNVEV (reference sequence).